The next 10 T cell receptor beta chains were all read from a single sample in a study of memory CD4+ T cells and cytomegalovirus serostatus. Clones were read by immunoSEQ multiplex PCR, and TCRdb kept only the in-frame ones, dropping some. The sample has 50,000 to 55,000 clones, about 73% seen once. Single viable CD3+CD4+CD8-CD45RO+ cells were sorted as the memory CD4+ T cells. Sequences were obtained from memory CD4+ T cells from blood. The origin of the receptors is an adult in good health and CMV-seronegative.

The chain joins TRBV5-5 to TRBJ2-2; D is ambiguous. This CDR3 contains 15 residues. V lost 7 bases to trimming and J lost 1 base, with 14 bases between them. CDR1 SGHKS and CDR2 YYEKEE come from the germline V gene (reference sequence). The CDR3 DNA follows: TGTGCCAGCCACCCTATGACAAAGAACACCGGGGAGCTGTTTTTT. Translated: CASHPMTKNTGELFF.

Written as DNA, the CDR3 is TGTGCCAGCAGTGAGTGGCCCGAGACCCAGTACTTC. This codes for CASSEWPETQYF. The J gene is TRBJ2-5, the V gene TRBV2; unclear D gene. CDR3 length: 12 amino acids. CDR1 is SNHLY, CDR2 FYNNEI, per germline. The V end lost 3 bases, the J end lost 5 bases, and 7 bases lay between the germline ends.

The chain links TRBV2 to TRBJ1-6; D is unclear. This CDR3 is built from 12 residues. Trimming removed 4 bases from V and 8 bases from J, with 6 bases in between. CDR1 is SNHLY and CDR2 is FYNNEI in the germline V gene. CDR3 bases: TGTGCCAGCAGTGGCGACGATTCACCCCTCCACTTT. Translated, it gives CASSGDDSPLHF.

V gene TRBV6-1 combines with J gene TRBJ1-1; no reliable D call. The CDR3 loop spans 15 amino acids. The germline V and J ends were trimmed by 7 bases and 0 bases, with 15 bases remaining between them. The germline CDR1 and CDR2 sequences are MNHNS and SASEGT. Here the CDR3 reads CASTATRAMNTEAFF. The DNA of the CDR3 is TGTGCCAGCACTGCGACAAGGGCGATGAACACTGAAGCTTTCTTT.

V is TRBV4-2 and J is TRBJ2-6, with no clear D. Trimming left V 1 base short and J 4 bases short, with 11 bases between. This CDR3 spans 16 amino acids. Germline CDR1 is LGHNA and CDR2 is YNFKEQ. The DNA of the CDR3 is TGTGCCAGCAGCCAAGTCAGTCAAGGGGGGGCCAACGTCCTGACTTTC. Protein: CASSQVSQGGANVLTF.

V gene TRBV30 combines with J gene TRBJ1-4; no definite D call. Germline V gene lookup returns CDR1 GTSNPN and CDR2 SVGIG (reference sequence). Trimming cost V 0 bases and J 7 bases, with 15 bases left between them. The CDR3 contains 15 residues. CDR3 amino acids: CAWSVRVGGGEKLFF. The CDR3 nucleotides read TGTGCCTGGAGTGTACGAGTGGGAGGTGGTGAAAAACTGTTTTTT.

This clone was recorded a few times. The rearrangement links TRBV5-1 to TRBJ1-1; D not certain. CDR3 length equals 13 residues. Per the germline V gene, CDR1 is SGHRS and CDR2 is YFSETQ. The ends were cut back, 0 bases at V and 1 base at J, with 4 bases in the middle. In DNA, the CDR3 is TGCGCCAGCAGCTTGGAGCAGAACACTGAAGCTTTCTTT. It codes for CASSLEQNTEAFF.

The V gene is TRBV9, the J gene TRBJ2-1, with D possibly being TRBD2 (5 bases). The length of the CDR3 is 15 residues. Germline loops: CDR1 SGDLS, CDR2 YYNGEE. Trimming pared 1 base from V and 6 bases from J, leaving 14 bases between. CDR3 coding DNA: TGTGCCAGCAGCGTATTCGGGGAAATAGGCAATGAGCAGTTCTTC. It translates to CASSVFGEIGNEQFF.

J is TRBJ2-5 and V is TRBV5-1, with D perhaps matching TRBD1 (6 bases). The CDR3 spans 14 residues. V was cut by 2 bases and J by 1 base, with 9 bases left in between. Germline V gene lookup returns CDR1 SGHRS and CDR2 YFSETQ. The CDR3, as DNA: TGCGCCAGCAGCTTTCAAGGGGGCCAAGAGACCCAGTACTTC. Protein product: CASSFQGGQETQYF.

The CDR3 nucleotides are TGTGCCAGCAGCGTAGGAGGGCAGGCCAACTATGGCTACACCTTC. It translates to CASSVGGQANYGYTF. The chain recombines TRBV9 with TRBJ1-2; D unclear. Deletions cut 0 bases from V and 2 bases from J, with 11 bases between. The V gene's germline CDR1 is SGDLS and CDR2 YYNGEE. The CDR3 loop spans 15 amino acids.